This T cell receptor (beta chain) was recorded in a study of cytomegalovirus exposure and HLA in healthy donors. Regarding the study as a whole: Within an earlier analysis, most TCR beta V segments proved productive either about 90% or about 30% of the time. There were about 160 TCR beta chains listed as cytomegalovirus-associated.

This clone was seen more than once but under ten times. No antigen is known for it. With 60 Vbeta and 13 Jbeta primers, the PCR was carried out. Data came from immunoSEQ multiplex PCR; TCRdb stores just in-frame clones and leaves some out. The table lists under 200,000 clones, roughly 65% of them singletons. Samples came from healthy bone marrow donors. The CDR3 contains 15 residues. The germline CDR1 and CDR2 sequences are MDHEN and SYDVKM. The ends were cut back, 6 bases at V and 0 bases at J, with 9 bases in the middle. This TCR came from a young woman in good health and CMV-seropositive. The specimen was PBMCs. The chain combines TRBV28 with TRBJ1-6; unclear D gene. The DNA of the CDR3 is TGTGCCAGCAGCTGGACTGGCTCCTATAATTCACCCCTCCACTTT. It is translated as CASSWTGSYNSPLHF.